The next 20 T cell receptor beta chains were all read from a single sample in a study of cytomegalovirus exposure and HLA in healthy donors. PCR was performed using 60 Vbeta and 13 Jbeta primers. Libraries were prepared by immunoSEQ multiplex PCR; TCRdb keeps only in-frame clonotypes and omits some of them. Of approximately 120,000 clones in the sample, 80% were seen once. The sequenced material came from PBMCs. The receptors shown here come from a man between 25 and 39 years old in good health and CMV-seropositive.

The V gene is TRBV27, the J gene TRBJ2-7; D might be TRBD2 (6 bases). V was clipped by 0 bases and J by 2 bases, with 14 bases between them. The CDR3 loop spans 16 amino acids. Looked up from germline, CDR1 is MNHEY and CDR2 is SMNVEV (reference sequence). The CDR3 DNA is TGTGCCAGCAGTTTATCGCACGGGACTCTAGCCTACGAGCAGTACTTC. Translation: CASSLSHGTLAYEQYF.

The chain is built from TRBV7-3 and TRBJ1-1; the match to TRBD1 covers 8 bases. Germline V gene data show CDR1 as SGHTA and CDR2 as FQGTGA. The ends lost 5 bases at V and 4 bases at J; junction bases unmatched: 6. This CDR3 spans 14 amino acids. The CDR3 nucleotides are TGTGCCAGCAGCGCCACAGGGGGGGGCACTGAAGCTTTCTTT. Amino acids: CASSATGGGTEAFF.

CDR3 in amino acids: CASSQDLETQYF. The CDR3 coding sequence is TGTGCCAGCAGCCAAGACCTCGAGACCCAGTACTTC. This chain uses TRBV14 with TRBJ2-5; unclear D gene. This CDR3 has 12 amino acids. The germline V gene encodes CDR1 SGHDN and CDR2 FVKESK. V lost 0 bases to trimming and J lost 5 bases, with 4 bases between them.

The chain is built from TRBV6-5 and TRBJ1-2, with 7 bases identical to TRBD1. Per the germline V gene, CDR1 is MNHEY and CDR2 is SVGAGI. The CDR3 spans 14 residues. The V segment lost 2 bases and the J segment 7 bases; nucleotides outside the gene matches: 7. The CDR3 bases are TGTGCCAGCAGTTACGACAGGGAGACGGCTGGCTACACCTTC. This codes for CASSYDRETAGYTF.

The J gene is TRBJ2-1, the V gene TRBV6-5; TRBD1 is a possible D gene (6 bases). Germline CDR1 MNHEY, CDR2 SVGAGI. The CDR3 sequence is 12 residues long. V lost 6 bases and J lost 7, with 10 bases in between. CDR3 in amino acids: CASRPQGNEQFF. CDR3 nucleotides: TGTGCCAGCAGACCACAGGGTAATGAGCAGTTCTTC.

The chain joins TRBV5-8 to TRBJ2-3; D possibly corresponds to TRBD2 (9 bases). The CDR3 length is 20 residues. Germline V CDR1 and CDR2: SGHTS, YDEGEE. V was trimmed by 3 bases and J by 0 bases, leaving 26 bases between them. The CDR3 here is CASSSSEQGGTSLSTDTQYF. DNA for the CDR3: TGTGCCAGCAGCTCGAGCGAACAGGGGGGGACTAGCCTCAGCACAGATACGCAGTATTTT.

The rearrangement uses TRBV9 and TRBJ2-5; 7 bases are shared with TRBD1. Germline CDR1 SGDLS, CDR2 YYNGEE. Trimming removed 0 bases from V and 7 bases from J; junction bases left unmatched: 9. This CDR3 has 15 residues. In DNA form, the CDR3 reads TGTGCCAGCAGCGTAGCCGACAGGGTTTATGGGACCCAGTACTTC. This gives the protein CASSVADRVYGTQYF.

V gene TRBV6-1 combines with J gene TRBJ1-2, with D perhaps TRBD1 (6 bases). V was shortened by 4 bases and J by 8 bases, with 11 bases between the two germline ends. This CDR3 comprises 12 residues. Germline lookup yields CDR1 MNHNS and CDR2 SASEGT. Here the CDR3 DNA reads TGTGCCAGCAGTGTTCAACAGGGAGGCTACACCTTC. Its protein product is CASSVQQGGYTF.

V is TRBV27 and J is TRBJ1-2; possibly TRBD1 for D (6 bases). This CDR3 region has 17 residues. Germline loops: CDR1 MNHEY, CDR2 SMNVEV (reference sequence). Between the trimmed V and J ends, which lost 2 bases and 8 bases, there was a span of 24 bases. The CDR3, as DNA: TGTGCCAGCAGTTTAGATCGGTATGGTGGGCAGGGACAAGGCTACACCTTC. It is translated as CASSLDRYGGQGQGYTF.

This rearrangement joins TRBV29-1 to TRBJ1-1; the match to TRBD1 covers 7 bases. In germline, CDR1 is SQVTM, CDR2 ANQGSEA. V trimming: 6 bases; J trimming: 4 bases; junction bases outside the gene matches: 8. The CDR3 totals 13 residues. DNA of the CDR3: TGCAGCGTGGAGGGGGCCGGGAGCACTGAAGCTTTCTTT. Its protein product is CSVEGAGSTEAFF.

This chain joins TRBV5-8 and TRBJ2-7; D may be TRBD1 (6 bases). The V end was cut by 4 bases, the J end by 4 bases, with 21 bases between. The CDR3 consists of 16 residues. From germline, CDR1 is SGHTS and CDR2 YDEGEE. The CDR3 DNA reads TGTGCCAGCAGCGATCCGGGACACCGGTGGGAATACGAGCAGTACTTC. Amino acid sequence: CASSDPGHRWEYEQYF.

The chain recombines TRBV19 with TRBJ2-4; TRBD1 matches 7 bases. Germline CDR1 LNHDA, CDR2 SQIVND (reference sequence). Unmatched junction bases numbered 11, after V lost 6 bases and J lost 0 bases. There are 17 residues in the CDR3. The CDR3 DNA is TGTGCCAGTAGCCCTACACGACAGGGAATAGCCAAAAACATTCAGTACTTC. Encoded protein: CASSPTRQGIAKNIQYF.

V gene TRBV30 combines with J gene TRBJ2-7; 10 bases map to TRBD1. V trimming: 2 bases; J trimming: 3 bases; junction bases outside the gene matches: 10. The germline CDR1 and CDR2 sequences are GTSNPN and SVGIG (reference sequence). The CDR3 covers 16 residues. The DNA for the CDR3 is TGTGCCTGGAGTACCCCGGGACAGGGGAAAGTCTACGAGCAGTACTTC. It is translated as CAWSTPGQGKVYEQYF.

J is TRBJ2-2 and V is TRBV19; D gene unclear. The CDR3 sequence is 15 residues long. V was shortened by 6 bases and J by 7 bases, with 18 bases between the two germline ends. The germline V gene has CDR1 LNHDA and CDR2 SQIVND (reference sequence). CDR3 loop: CASSPWSRLGGELFF. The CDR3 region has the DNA TGTGCCAGTAGCCCTTGGAGCCGTTTAGGCGGGGAGCTGTTTTTT.

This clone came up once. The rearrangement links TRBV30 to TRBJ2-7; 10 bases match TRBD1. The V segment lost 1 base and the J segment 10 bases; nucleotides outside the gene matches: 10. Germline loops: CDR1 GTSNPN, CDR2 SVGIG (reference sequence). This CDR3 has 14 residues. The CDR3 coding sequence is TGTGCCTGGAGTGCCGGGACAGGGGCTAGCCCCCAGTACTTC. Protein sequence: CAWSAGTGASPQYF.

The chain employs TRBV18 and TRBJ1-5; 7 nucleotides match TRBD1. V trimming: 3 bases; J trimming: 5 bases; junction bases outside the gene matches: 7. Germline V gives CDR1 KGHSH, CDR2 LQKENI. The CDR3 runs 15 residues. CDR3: CASSPRGGRDQPQHF. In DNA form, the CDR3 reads TGTGCCAGCTCACCTCGAGGGGGCAGGGATCAGCCCCAGCATTTT. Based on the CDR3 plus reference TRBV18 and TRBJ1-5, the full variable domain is NAGVMQNPRHLVRRRGQEARLRCSPMKGHSHVYWYRQLPEEGLKFMVYLQKENIIDESGMPKERFSAEFPKEGPSILRIQQVVRGDSAAYFCASSPRGGRDQPQHFGDGTRLSIL.

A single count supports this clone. This chain's CDR3 is CASSISPNQPQHF. The CDR3, as DNA: TGTGCCAGTAGTATTTCCCCAAATCAGCCCCAGCATTTT. The chain is built from TRBV19 and TRBJ1-5; unclear D gene. From germline, CDR1 is LNHDA and CDR2 SQIVND (reference sequence). The CDR3 has 13 amino acids. V was pared by 3 bases and J by 4 bases, with 7 bases between.

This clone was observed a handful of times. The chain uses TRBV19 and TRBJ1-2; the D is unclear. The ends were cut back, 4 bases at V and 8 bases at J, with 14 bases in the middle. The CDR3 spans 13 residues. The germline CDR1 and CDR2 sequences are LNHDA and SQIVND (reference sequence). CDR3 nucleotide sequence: TGTGCCAGTAGTACAGGATACCTGAAGGGCTACACCTTC. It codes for CASSTGYLKGYTF.

The CDR3, as DNA: TGCGCCAGCAGCCCAACACTAGCGGGGGGCACAGATACGCAGTATTTT. Its translation: CASSPTLAGGTDTQYF. The gene calls are TRBV5-1 and TRBJ2-3; TRBD2 matches 11 bases. Trimming at V came to 4 bases and at J to 1 base, leaving 5 bases not matched to a gene. This CDR3 contains 16 residues. The germline V gene encodes CDR1 SGHRS and CDR2 YFSETQ.

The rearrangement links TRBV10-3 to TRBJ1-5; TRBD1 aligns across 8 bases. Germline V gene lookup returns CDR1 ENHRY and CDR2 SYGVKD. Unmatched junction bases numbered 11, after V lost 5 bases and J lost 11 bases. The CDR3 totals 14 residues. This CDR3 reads CAISPGQGVGAQHF. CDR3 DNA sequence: TGTGCCATCAGTCCCGGACAGGGAGTCGGGGCCCAGCATTTT.